This TCR beta chain was found in a study of blood T cell repertoires in COVID-19 (dated by TCRdb to about 2020). At the level of the whole study: Samples covering the acute and convalescent phases of COVID-19 were provided by collaborators in the United States, Italy and Spain. The prospective study material was composed of cDNA or gDNA derived from T cells, B-cell-depleted T cells, or PBMCs. Deeply sampled blood TCRbeta repertoires from subjects exposed to, actively infected with, or recovered from COVID-19 were included in the dataset. The repertoires were made available in a free public database intended to serve as a resource for research on the immune response to SARS-CoV-2. The samples were drawn from the first 160 participants of the ongoing ImmuneRACE study and from 950 to 1,500 subjects provided by 6 global collaborators. Nearly every sample came with metadata listing a de-identified subject ID, COVID-19 status, age in years and sex. Where HLA class I and class II types were available, the types were taken from metadata supplied by the sample provider, not from assay-based typing. What the study reported, not specific to this receptor: How much clinical and demographic metadata was included differed by source and by participant, and the metadata was provided uncurated.

Note on this clone: Its recognized antigen is unknown. No much larger clone exists at a distance of one base, and base qualities are not known.

The collaborating institutions used their own protocols to collect whole blood in K2EDTA tubes. For TCRbeta analysis, collaborator samples were shipped as frozen whole blood, as isolated PBMCs, or as DNA extracted from either sample type. The immunoSEQ Assay, a bias-controlled multiplex PCR, was used to amplify TCRbeta CDR3 regions from genomic DNA. The published analysis was carried out like this. The number of nucleated cells in each sample was estimated by amplification of reference gene primers within the assay. To quantify the absolute abundance of each unique TCRbeta CDR3 rearrangement, sequence reads were collapsed and filtered. For each sample, productive Simpson clonality was calculated as the square root of Simpson's diversity index over productive rearrangements. The source is immuneACCESS, and TCRdb retained only in-frame sequences with V and J called. Part of the clones is not carried over; for the studies checked, unresolved V genes explain less than half of this, and the remainder is unexplained. Clonal size and the V and J genes are those of that table, whereas D and trimming came from the DNA. Across this sample there are approximately 74,000 clones, with about 83% seen only once. The top ten clonotypes cover approximately 35% of the sample.

Material for sequencing was peripheral blood. The source of this sequence is a man in his sixties or seventies with acute or convalescent COVID-19.

The DNA sequence is given as TGTGCCAGCAGTAGAGAGACAGGGACTTACTACGAGCAGTACTTC. Its protein product is CASSRETGTYYEQYF. The chain was built from TRBV2 and TRBJ2-7, and the D gene may be TRBD1, 7 bases matching. V gives up 5 bases and J gives up 3 bases, and the segment between their germline ends measures 17 bases. Its CDR3 holds 15 amino acids, cysteine through phenylalanine. The entry retains the CDR3 DNA only, 45 bases that are in frame from base 1. For CDR1 and CDR2, the germline V gene lists SNHLY and FYNNEI.